A single sample is the source of the 30 T cell receptor beta chains below, sequenced in a study of stem cell transplantation in POMP-related autoinflammatory disease. Clones were sequenced by immunoSEQ multiplex PCR, and TCRdb holds only the in-frame ones, with some missing. Here the sample spans around 32,000 clones, approximately 86% being singletons. Sequencing was performed on CD4+ T cells from PBMCs, taken before stem cell transplantation. These receptors were collected from a human donor with POMP-related autoinflammation and immune dysregulation (PRAID).

The chain employs TRBV2 and TRBJ2-2, with D possibly matching TRBD2 (6 bases). This CDR3 region has 15 residues. The V and J ends lost 6 bases and 0 bases respectively, with 11 bases between them. CDR1 SNHLY and CDR2 FYNNEI come from the germline V gene. The CDR3 reads CASSRETANTGELFF. Here the CDR3 DNA reads TGTGCCAGCAGCCGGGAGACAGCGAACACCGGGGAGCTGTTTTTT.

The chain joins TRBV7-2 to TRBJ2-3, with no clear D. V was shortened by 5 bases and J by 5 bases, with 5 bases between the two germline ends. The germline V gene encodes CDR1 SGHTA and CDR2 FQGNSA. The CDR3 length is 11 residues. As DNA, the CDR3 is TGTGCCAGCAGCCACCAAGATACGCAGTATTTT. It translates to CASSHQDTQYF.

The J gene is TRBJ2-7, the V gene TRBV2, with D maybe TRBD2 (7 bases). The CDR3 spans 14 residues. V gave up 6 bases and J gave up 5 bases, with 17 bases separating them. CDR1 SNHLY and CDR2 FYNNEI come from the germline V gene. CDR3 DNA: TGTGCCAGCAGGAAGGGGGGGGGCTCAGACGAGCAGTACTTC. It yields the protein CASRKGGGSDEQYF.

V and J are TRBV5-1 and TRBJ2-3; TRBD1 or TRBD2 may be the D gene (6 bases each). Trimming cost V 2 bases and J 5 bases, with 9 bases left between them. Germline lookup yields CDR1 SGHRS and CDR2 YFSETQ. This CDR3 has 13 amino acids. Here the CDR3 DNA reads TGCGCCAGCAGCTTAGGGGGGCAAGATACGCAGTATTTT. The encoded protein is CASSLGGQDTQYF.

The chain couples TRBV18 to TRBJ1-1, with D maybe TRBD1 (6 bases). This CDR3 has 15 amino acids. Trimming stripped 6 bases from V and 1 base from J, with 15 bases between. Germline V CDR1 and CDR2: KGHSH, LQKENI. The CDR3 DNA is TGTGCCAGCTCCCCGGAGGGGGGCGCGAACACTGAAGCTTTCTTT. Translating it yields CASSPEGGANTEAFF.

This chain uses TRBV19 with TRBJ1-1; D unclear. Germline V lookup: CDR1 LNHDA, CDR2 SQIVND (reference sequence). The CDR3 sequence is 14 residues long. Trimming removed 2 bases at V and 2 bases at J, with 9 bases between. The CDR3, as DNA: TGTGCCAGTAGTATAACGGAACTCAACACTGAAGCTTTCTTT. Translating it yields CASSITELNTEAFF.

This clone was observed once. The rearrangement links TRBV28 to TRBJ2-7, with TRBD2 matching 7 bases. J gave up 4 bases and V 8 bases, and 8 bases lay outside the gene matches. CDR1 is MDHEN, CDR2 SYDVKM, per germline. The length of the CDR3 is 13 residues. For the CDR3, the DNA is TGTGCCAGCCTGGGCGGGAGTGGGTACGAGCAGTACTTC. This gives the protein CASLGGSGYEQYF.

The V gene is TRBV9, the J gene TRBJ2-7, with D perhaps TRBD2 (6 bases). Germline CDR1 reads SGDLS; CDR2 reads YYNGEE. The V end was cut by 4 bases, the J end by 4 bases, with 21 bases between. This CDR3 comprises 16 residues. CDR3 sequence: CASSFEDGRGDYEQYF. CDR3 nucleotides: TGTGCCAGCAGCTTCGAGGATGGGCGGGGCGATTACGAGCAGTACTTC.

V is TRBV7-9 and J is TRBJ2-1; 8 positions agree with TRBD2. The J segment lost 4 bases and the V segment lost 5 bases, leaving 13 bases of the junction unmatched. Germline CDR1 reads SEHNR; CDR2 reads FQNEAQ (reference sequence). The CDR3 has 17 residues. CDR3 in DNA: TGTGCCAGCAGCCCGCGGGGGTTGCGGGGGGATTACAATGAGCAGTTCTTC. Translated, it gives CASSPRGLRGDYNEQFF.

CDR3 coding DNA: TGTGCCAGTAGTCCTCGGGGTTACTCTGGGGCCAACGTCCTGACTTTC. This translates into CASSPRGYSGANVLTF. This sequence joins TRBV19 and TRBJ2-6, with D possibly matching TRBD2 (5 bases). V lost 5 bases, J lost 0 bases, and 11 bases lay in between. Germline assignment: CDR1 LNHDA and CDR2 SQIVND (reference sequence). The CDR3 spans 16 residues.

This chain uses TRBV2 with TRBJ1-1, with D perhaps matching TRBD1 (6 bases). Germline V gives CDR1 SNHLY, CDR2 FYNNEI. The CDR3 has 14 amino acids. V was trimmed by 7 bases and J by 1 base, leaving 13 bases between them. Here the CDR3 reads CASNLQGQNTEAFF. CDR3 nucleotide sequence: TGTGCCAGCAATTTACAGGGACAGAACACTGAAGCTTTCTTT.

In its sample, this clone was seen once. The V and J genes are TRBV5-1 and TRBJ1-3; no reliable D call. CDR3 length: 14 residues. Trimming pared 5 bases from V and 4 bases from J, leaving 13 bases between. Germline-derived CDR1 and CDR2 are SGHRS and YFSETQ. The CDR3 DNA reads TGCGCCAGCAGTGCGGGCCCGGGGGGAAACACCATATATTTT. It encodes CASSAGPGGNTIYF.

The CDR3 DNA reads TGTGCCAGCAGGTCTAAACCGGCCAAAAACATTCAGTACTTC. It translates to CASRSKPAKNIQYF. This rearrangement joins TRBV28 to TRBJ2-4; D is ambiguous. Trimming shortened V by 6 bases and J by 1 base, and 10 bases separated the two germline ends. This CDR3 has 14 residues. Germline V gives CDR1 MDHEN, CDR2 SYDVKM.

This chain links TRBV28 with TRBJ1-1; D might be TRBD1 (5 bases). Germline CDR1 reads MDHEN; CDR2 reads SYDVKM. Trimming took off 3 bases at V and 0 bases at J, with 14 bases between the two ends. This CDR3 comprises 16 residues. The CDR3 region has the DNA TGTGCCAGCAGTTTGTGGGGTCGGGGCATGAACACTGAAGCTTTCTTT. The encoded protein is CASSLWGRGMNTEAFF.

Note on this clone: The junction does not match germline at one end; this may be a read error. The sample contains more than one DNA sequence encoding this CDR3. V usage is TRBV6-5 and J usage is TRBJ1-1, with 7 bases aligning to TRBD1. The CDR3 is 15 residues long. The germline V gene has CDR1 MNHEY and CDR2 SVGAGI. The CDR3 DNA reads TGTGCCAGCAGCTACTCATACAGGGGATGGACTGAAGCTTTCTTT. It translates to CASSYSYRGWTEAFF.

J is TRBJ2-3 and V is TRBV2; weak D call: TRBD1 (5 bases). Germline CDR1 and CDR2: SNHLY and FYNNEI. The CDR3 runs to 13 residues. Trimming shortened V by 6 bases and J by 5 bases, and 12 bases separated the two germline ends. This CDR3 is CASSNQGKDTQYF. In DNA, the CDR3 is TGTGCCAGCAGCAACCAGGGTAAAGATACGCAGTATTTT.

The table lists this clone with a few counts. This chain links TRBV2 with TRBJ2-7, with D maybe TRBD2 (5 bases). Germline V gene lookup returns CDR1 SNHLY and CDR2 FYNNEI. The CDR3 extends over 14 amino acids. Trimming cost V 6 bases and J 3 bases, with 15 bases left between them. In DNA, the CDR3 is TGTGCCAGCAGATATCCCACAAGCGGCTACGAGCAGTACTTC. This encodes CASRYPTSGYEQYF. The full variable domain, its missing parts supplied by reference TRBV2 and TRBJ2-7, is EPEVTQTPSHQVTQMGQEVILRCVPISNHLYFYWYRQILGQKVEFLVSFYNNEISEKSEIFDDQFSVERPDGSNFTLKIRSTKLEDSAMYFCASRYPTSGYEQYFGPGTRLTVT.

The chain employs TRBV5-8 and TRBJ2-7; D is possibly TRBD2 (6 bases). The CDR3 is 14 residues long. Trimming removed 4 bases at V and 3 bases at J, with 14 bases between. Germline CDR1 reads SGHTS; CDR2 reads YDEGEE. CDR3 sequence (DNA): TGTGCCAGCAGCGCCCGGGACTTCAACTACGAGCAGTACTTC. The encoded protein is CASSARDFNYEQYF.

CDR3 residues: CSVEDPTSGREGTQYF. CDR3 nucleotides: TGCAGCGTTGAGGACCCTACTAGCGGGAGAGAAGGAACCCAGTACTTC. The chain links TRBV29-1 to TRBJ2-5; 11 bases align to TRBD2. The CDR3 loop spans 16 amino acids. V was clipped by 3 bases and J by 8 bases; unmatched bases: 14. The germline gives CDR1 SQVTM, CDR2 ANQGSEA.

CDR3 in amino acids: CASRIWGGTEAFF. The CDR3 DNA reads TGTGCCAGCCGAATATGGGGGGGCACTGAAGCTTTCTTT. This chain links TRBV6-1 with TRBJ1-1, with D perhaps TRBD1 (5 bases). The V gene lost 8 bases and the J gene lost 4 bases, with 14 bases spanning the gap. The CDR3 extends over 13 amino acids. CDR1 and CDR2 from the germline V gene are MNHNS and SASEGT.

The chain combines TRBV4-1 with TRBJ2-1, with unresolved D. Germline V lookup: CDR1 MGHRA, CDR2 YSYEKL. Trimming took 1 base from V and 9 from J, leaving 19 bases between them. This CDR3 contains 16 residues. The CDR3 sequence: CASSQGRLSHSAEQFF. CDR3 nucleotide sequence: TGCGCCAGCAGCCAAGGCCGCCTATCCCACAGCGCTGAGCAGTTCTTC.

This rearrangement joins TRBV19 to TRBJ2-3, with TRBD2 matching over 10 bases. This CDR3 spans 13 amino acids. Germline values: CDR1 LNHDA, CDR2 SQIVND (reference sequence). The ends lost 5 bases at V and 4 bases at J; junction bases unmatched: 0. DNA for the CDR3: TGTGCCAGTAGTCTAGCGGGAGCAGATACGCAGTATTTT. This codes for CASSLAGADTQYF.

The V gene is TRBV9, the J gene TRBJ2-5, with no clear D. The germline V gene has CDR1 SGDLS and CDR2 YYNGEE. The length of the CDR3 is 14 residues. With 7 bases removed from V and 2 bases from J, the gap between germline ends came to 15 bases. The CDR3 nucleotides read TGTGCCAGCTCCTCATCGGCCCGACAAGAGACCCAGTACTTC. Its translation: CASSSSARQETQYF.

The chain couples TRBV18 to TRBJ2-7, with D perhaps TRBD1 (5 bases). V lost 1 base and J 7 bases, leaving 14 bases between the germline ends. This CDR3 comprises 14 residues. The germline CDR1 and CDR2 sequences are KGHSH and LQKENI. The CDR3 reads CASSPLPRAREQYF. The CDR3 bases are TGTGCCAGCTCACCACTCCCCAGGGCAAGAGAGCAGTACTTC.

This chain uses TRBV19 with TRBJ2-3; a possible D gene is TRBD1 (6 bases). Germline V gene data show CDR1 as LNHDA and CDR2 as SQIVND (reference sequence). This CDR3 contains 12 residues. Trimming pared 8 bases from V and 4 bases from J, leaving 10 bases between. The CDR3 nucleotides read TGTGCCAGTGGCAGGGGCGCAGATACGCAGTATTTT. As protein: CASGRGADTQYF.

V usage is TRBV28 and J usage is TRBJ2-7; the D gene is possibly TRBD1 (6 bases). This CDR3 comprises 14 residues. The V end was cut by 3 bases, the J end by 2 bases, with 11 bases between. Germline CDR1 and CDR2: MDHEN and SYDVKM. The CDR3 region is CASSFGGLPYEQYF. For the CDR3, the DNA is TGTGCCAGCAGTTTTGGGGGCCTACCCTACGAGCAGTACTTC. Supplemented by reference TRBV28 and TRBJ2-7, the full variable domain reads DVKVTQSSRYLVKRTGEKVFLECVQDMDHENMFWYRQDPGLGLRLIYFSYDVKMKEKGDIPEGYSVSREKKERFSLILESASTNQTSMYLCASSFGGLPYEQYFGPGTRLTVT.

The chain uses TRBV4-2 and TRBJ1-1, with D maybe TRBD1 (5 bases). Germline V gene sequence: CDR1 LGHNA, CDR2 YNFKEQ. This CDR3 spans 14 amino acids. Trimming stripped 5 bases from V and 0 bases from J, with 10 bases between. CDR3 DNA: TGTGCCAGCAGCTTCGTAGGGGTGAACACTGAAGCTTTCTTT. It translates to CASSFVGVNTEAFF.

This chain joins TRBV6-5 and TRBJ1-3; possibly TRBD1 for D (5 bases). V lost 6 bases, J lost 2 bases, and 14 bases lay in between. Per germline, CDR1 MNHEY and CDR2 SVGAGI. This CDR3 has 15 residues. CDR3 bases: TGTGCCAGCAGCCCGGTCGGGGGACCTGGAAACACCATATATTTT. This sequence encodes CASSPVGGPGNTIYF.

This sequence joins TRBV7-3 and TRBJ2-6; D not certain. The CDR3 contains 13 residues. The germline CDR1 and CDR2 sequences are SGHTA and FQGTGA. V lost 6 bases, J lost 0 bases, and 3 bases lay in between. The CDR3 here is CASRFSGANVLTF. Here the CDR3 DNA reads TGTGCCAGCAGATTCTCTGGGGCCAACGTCCTGACTTTC.

The chain couples TRBV2 to TRBJ1-2, with 10 bases aligning to TRBD1. The germline V gene has CDR1 SNHLY and CDR2 FYNNEI. Trimming at V came to 5 bases and at J to 5 bases, leaving 11 bases not matched to a gene. The CDR3 is made up of 16 amino acids. The CDR3: CASSQSWTGGSYGYTF. CDR3 in DNA: TGTGCCAGCAGTCAAAGCTGGACAGGGGGAAGTTATGGCTACACCTTC.